This T cell receptor beta chain was sequenced for a study of breast tumors, draining lymph nodes, adjacent tissues. Study-wide results and caveats: Luminal-like breast cancer showed significantly higher tumor–nontumor repertoire similarity than basal-like. Tumor TCR diversity was below lymph nodes but above nontumor tissue. Data only fit, rather than demonstrated, lymph node origin of most tumor T cells.

This clonotype was picked up many times. The antigen is undetermined. TCRdb recomputed calls from the multiplex PCR reads with MiXCR, one row per CDR3 protein. The sample holds 200,000 to 250,000 distinct CDR3 sequences, 32% seen once. The lymph nodes were axillary draining lymph nodes from breast cancer patients. The V gene's germline CDR1 is GTSNPN and CDR2 SVGIG (reference sequence). V gave up 4 bases and J gave up 5 bases, with 19 bases separating them. This CDR3 region has 15 residues. Sequenced material: axillary lymph node tissue. J is TRBJ2-3 and V is TRBV30; maybe TRBD2 (6 bases). This receptor was taken from a female donor with breast cancer. Some clones in this sample may be carry-over from other donors' samples. The CDR3 sequence is CAWMKEGPHGDTQYF. DNA of the CDR3: TGTGCCTGGATGAAGGAGGGTCCGCACGGAGATACGCAGTATTTT.